This T cell receptor (beta chain) was documented in a study of T cell responses to AZD1222 COVID-19 vaccine. Study-wide points: Most donors were white British and more were female, and clonal diversity was possibly underestimated. Seropositivity was recorded at baseline in only a handful of AZD1222 recipients. The study sampled repertoires only after the peak T cell response.

TCRdb's table, derived via immunoSEQ multiplex PCR, lists solely in-frame clones and lacks some. The sample carries around 140,000 clones, approximately 85% recorded once. Deletions cut 7 bases from V and 7 bases from J, with 17 bases between. Germline V gene lookup returns CDR1 MRHNA and CDR2 SNTAGT. The length of the CDR3 is 15 residues. This clone has a count of ten or more. Its specificity is unknown. The material was peripheral blood, obtained 28 days after the second dose of the MenACWY control vaccine. The sequence came from an adult who received the MenACWY meningococcal vaccine as a control. The chain links TRBV6-4 to TRBJ1-6; D is perhaps TRBD1 (6 bases). CDR3 in amino acids: CASINLGGDNSPLHF. DNA of the CDR3: TGTGCCAGCATCAACTTAGGGGGGGACAATTCACCCCTCCACTTT.